The present T cell receptor beta chain was sequenced within a study of blood T cells in healthy people across ages. A sample-barcoded 5' primer and a J-beta primer mix were used in a second PCR of about 7 to 12 cycles. TCRdb ran MiXCR on the 5' RACE reads and lists one entry per CDR3 protein. The repertoire has over a million distinct CDR3 sequences, approximately 60% of them found once; the top ten carry 6.5% to 8.5%. V was clipped by 5 bases and J by 2 bases, with 13 bases between them. Germline CDR1 and CDR2: MNHEY and SMNVEV (reference sequence). The length of the CDR3 is 15 residues. Each donor gave 9.5 to 10 milliliters of peripheral blood.

The V gene is TRBV27, the J gene TRBJ2-1, with D unresolved. This TCR came from a man between 18 and 35 years old in good health. The sequencing input was blood. CDR3 residues: CASSQDASPYNEQFF. The CDR3 region has the DNA TGTGCCAGCAGTCAGGACGCAAGCCCCTACAATGAGCAGTTCTTC.